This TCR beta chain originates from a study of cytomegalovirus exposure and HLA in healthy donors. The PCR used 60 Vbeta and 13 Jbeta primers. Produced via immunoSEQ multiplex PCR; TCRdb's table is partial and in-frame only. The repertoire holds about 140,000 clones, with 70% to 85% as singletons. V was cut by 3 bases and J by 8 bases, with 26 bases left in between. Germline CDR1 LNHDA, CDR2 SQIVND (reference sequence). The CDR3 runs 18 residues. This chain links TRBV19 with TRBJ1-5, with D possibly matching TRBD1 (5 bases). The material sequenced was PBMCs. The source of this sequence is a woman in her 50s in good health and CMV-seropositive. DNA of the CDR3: TGTGCCAGTAGTATTGTGCGTCGGGTGGGGGGTCGTCTGGAGCCCCAGCATTTT. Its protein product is CASSIVRRVGGRLEPQHF. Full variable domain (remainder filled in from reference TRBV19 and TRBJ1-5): DGGITQSPKYLFRKEGQNVTLSCEQNLNHDAMYWYRQDPGQGLRLIYYSQIVNDFQKGDIAEGYSVSREKKESFPLTVTSAQKNPTAFYLCASSIVRRVGGRLEPQHFGDGTRLSIL.